This is a list of T cell receptor beta chains from one sample in a study of cytomegalovirus exposure and HLA in healthy donors. The repertoire was sequenced with immunoSEQ multiplex PCR; TCRdb's copy has only in-frame clones and lacks some. The sample includes 150,000 to 200,000 clones, around 87% of them seen just once. Sequencing was carried out using PBMCs. These receptors were taken from a woman aged 18-35 years in good health and CMV-seronegative. Both conserved end residues are part of each CDR3. The D gene is left open where the match is weak. Clone size is not always given. Where it is, it says once, few, many or a class for expanded clones.

v_call: TRBV7-3; clone_size: -; d_call: TRBD2; j_call: TRBJ2-6; cdr3_nt: TGTGCCAGCAGCTTTAGCGGGAGTCATGGGGCCAACGTCCTGACTTTC; cdr3_aa: CASSFSGSHGANVLTF
v_call: TRBV19; clone_size: -; d_call: -; j_call: TRBJ1-1; cdr3_nt: TGTGCCAGTAGTCCCCAGGGGAACACTGAAGCTTTCTTT; cdr3_aa: CASSPQGNTEAFF
v_call: TRBV28; clone_size: once; d_call: -; j_call: TRBJ2-7; cdr3_nt: TGTGCCAGCAGTTCATGGCGGGGTCTTTCCTACGAGCAGTACTTC; cdr3_aa: CASSSWRGLSYEQYF
v_call: TRBV9; clone_size: -; d_call: TRBD2; j_call: TRBJ2-5; cdr3_nt: TGTGCCAGCAGCACCTCTAGCGGTCGGACCCAGTACTTC; cdr3_aa: CASSTSSGRTQYF
v_call: TRBV19; clone_size: -; d_call: TRBD1; j_call: TRBJ1-2; cdr3_nt: TGTGCCAGTAGTATTGTAGGGGGCTCAAACTATGGCTACACCTTC; cdr3_aa: CASSIVGGSNYGYTF
v_call: TRBV28; clone_size: once; d_call: TRBD2; j_call: TRBJ2-5; cdr3_nt: TGTGCCACCATCCCGGGTCATAGCGGGGGGGATTTAAGGGAGACCCAGTACTTC; cdr3_aa: CATIPGHSGGDLRETQYF
v_call: TRBV2; clone_size: -; d_call: TRBD1; j_call: TRBJ1-2; cdr3_nt: TGTGCCAGCAGCCAACAGGGGTCTAACTATGGCTACACCTTC; cdr3_aa: CASSQQGSNYGYTF
v_call: TRBV5-1; clone_size: -; d_call: -; j_call: TRBJ2-3; cdr3_nt: TGCGCCAGCAGCTCCCATGGGCAGGGAACAGATACGCAGTATTTT; cdr3_aa: CASSSHGQGTDTQYF
v_call: TRBV6-1; clone_size: -; d_call: TRBD1; j_call: TRBJ1-4; cdr3_nt: TGTGCCAGCAGTGAAGCGCTGGGCAGGGGGCCTGAAAAACTGTTTTTT; cdr3_aa: CASSEALGRGPEKLFF
v_call: TRBV9; clone_size: -; d_call: TRBD1; j_call: TRBJ1-4; cdr3_nt: TGTGCCAGCAGCCCCTACGCGACAGGGGATGAAAAACTGTTTTTT; cdr3_aa: CASSPYATGDEKLFF
v_call: TRBV29-1; clone_size: -; d_call: TRBD1; j_call: TRBJ1-1; cdr3_nt: TGCAGCGTTGAAGATACCTCGGAACAGGGGGTTTTTGTGAACACTGAAGCTTTCTTT; cdr3_aa: CSVEDTSEQGVFVNTEAFF
v_call: TRBV5-1; clone_size: -; d_call: -; j_call: TRBJ1-1; cdr3_nt: TGCGCCAGCAGCCCGGGGTGGACCCGAGGTAGTGAAGCTCTCTTT; cdr3_aa: CASSPGWTRGSEALF
v_call: TRBV15; clone_size: -; d_call: TRBD2; j_call: TRBJ2-1; cdr3_nt: TGTGCCACCAGTATTAGCGGGAGGGTGAATGAGCAGTTCTTC; cdr3_aa: CATSISGRVNEQFF
v_call: TRBV6-6; clone_size: -; d_call: TRBD1; j_call: TRBJ2-3; cdr3_nt: TGTGCCAGCACCGGGACAGGGGGCACAGATACGCAGTATTTT; cdr3_aa: CASTGTGGTDTQYF
v_call: TRBV2; clone_size: -; d_call: TRBD2; j_call: TRBJ2-1; cdr3_nt: TGTGCCAGCAGCACCCGGGGGGGCCCTTCCAATGAGCAGTTCTTC; cdr3_aa: CASSTRGGPSNEQFF
v_call: TRBV5-4; clone_size: few; d_call: TRBD2; j_call: TRBJ2-5; cdr3_nt: TGTGCCAGCACCATGGGACTAGCGGGGGGCGGGACCCAGTACTTC; cdr3_aa: CASTMGLAGGGTQYF
v_call: TRBV2; clone_size: -; d_call: -; j_call: TRBJ2-1; cdr3_nt: TGTGCCAGCAACGCCAGGACAGAAACCTACAATGAGCAGTTCTTC; cdr3_aa: CASNARTETYNEQFF
v_call: TRBV30; clone_size: -; d_call: TRBD1; j_call: TRBJ1-1; cdr3_nt: TGTGCCTGGAGTGTACTTACAGGGGGTACTGAAGCTTTCTTT; cdr3_aa: CAWSVLTGGTEAFF
v_call: TRBV5-8; clone_size: -; d_call: -; j_call: TRBJ1-6; cdr3_nt: TGTGCCAGCAGCCGCGACAGCGGGAATAATTCACCCCTCCACTTT; cdr3_aa: CASSRDSGNNSPLHF
v_call: TRBV5-6; clone_size: -; d_call: -; j_call: TRBJ1-5; cdr3_nt: TGTGCCAGCAGCCTCCTGGGAGGGTTGAGCAATCAGCCCCAGCATTTT; cdr3_aa: CASSLLGGLSNQPQHF
v_call: TRBV29-1; clone_size: once; d_call: TRBD1; j_call: TRBJ2-3; cdr3_nt: TGCAGCACGAAAGGGGGCCAGGGGGATACGCAGTATTTT; cdr3_aa: CSTKGGQGDTQYF
v_call: TRBV14; clone_size: -; d_call: -; j_call: TRBJ2-7; cdr3_nt: TGTGCCCGCCCCCCGACAGAAAGCTCCTACGAGCAGTACTTC; cdr3_aa: CARPPTESSYEQYF
v_call: TRBV5-1; clone_size: few; d_call: TRBD1; j_call: TRBJ1-2; cdr3_nt: TGCGCCAGCAGCTGGGGGACAGGCCTTACAAGTAACTATGGCTACACCTTC; cdr3_aa: CASSWGTGLTSNYGYTF
v_call: TRBV7-6; clone_size: -; d_call: TRBD2; j_call: TRBJ2-3; cdr3_nt: TGTGCCAGCAGCTTAGGAGCGGGGGGAACGGATACGCAGTATTTT; cdr3_aa: CASSLGAGGTDTQYF
v_call: TRBV7-3; clone_size: -; d_call: TRBD2; j_call: TRBJ2-7; cdr3_nt: TGTGCCAGCAGCTTGACCTGGGGGGGAGAGCAGTACTTC; cdr3_aa: CASSLTWGGEQYF
v_call: TRBV30; clone_size: -; d_call: -; j_call: TRBJ1-5; cdr3_nt: TGTGCCTGGAGTCTGCGGGACGACCAGCCCCAGCATTTT; cdr3_aa: CAWSLRDDQPQHF
v_call: TRBV18; clone_size: -; d_call: TRBD2; j_call: TRBJ2-1; cdr3_nt: TGTGCCAGCTCACCCACCGGGACTAGCGGGAGGGCCGCGTTCTTC; cdr3_aa: CASSPTGTSGRAAFF
v_call: TRBV7-6; clone_size: -; d_call: TRBD2; j_call: TRBJ2-1; cdr3_nt: TGTGCCAGCAGCACACCACGAGCGGGAGGAAACAATGAGCAGTTCTTC; cdr3_aa: CASSTPRAGGNNEQFF
v_call: TRBV6-5; clone_size: once; d_call: -; j_call: TRBJ1-2; cdr3_nt: TGTGCCAGCAGCAAGGACGGCCGGGGGATATATGGCTACACCTTC; cdr3_aa: CASSKDGRGIYGYTF
v_call: TRBV11-3; clone_size: -; d_call: -; j_call: TRBJ2-7; cdr3_nt: TGTGCCAGCAGTCGCGCGGGGTCCACGGCATACGAGCAGTACTTC; cdr3_aa: CASSRAGSTAYEQYF
v_call: TRBV2; clone_size: -; d_call: -; j_call: TRBJ1-1; cdr3_nt: TGTGCCAGCAGGGCCCGGACAGTTAACACTGAAGCTTTCTTT; cdr3_aa: CASRARTVNTEAFF
v_call: TRBV4-1; clone_size: -; d_call: TRBD1; j_call: TRBJ1-5; cdr3_nt: TGCGCCAGCAGCCAAGGGGACAGGACGAATCAGCCCCAGCATTTT; cdr3_aa: CASSQGDRTNQPQHF
v_call: TRBV7-7; clone_size: -; d_call: TRBD2; j_call: TRBJ2-1; cdr3_nt: TGTGCTAGCAGCTTAGGGACTAGCGGGATTAATGAGCAGTTCTTC; cdr3_aa: CASSLGTSGINEQFF
v_call: TRBV27; clone_size: -; d_call: -; j_call: TRBJ2-7; cdr3_nt: TGTGCCAGCAGCTCTGGGGGGTACTACGAGCAGTACTTC; cdr3_aa: CASSSGGYYEQYF